The clone carrying this T cell receptor beta chain was detected a few times. The antigen is undetermined. The sample is drawn from a study of beta chain features in type 1 diabetes. Study at large: Patients were similar to healthy donors in age and gender (as well as in cell yields). Study outcomes and limitations: Patients showed naive, central memory and Treg TCRB repertoires that appeared more similar than those of healthy donors. TCRB CDR3s were moderately but significantly shorter in Type 1 diabetes patients in all four CD4+ subsets. The influence of HLA type on TCRB rearrangement stayed undetermined.

Reverse transcribing all isolated RNA meant expressed TCRB transcripts were sequenced. TCRdb's copy holds only in-frame clones and misses some; the assay was immunoSEQ multiplex PCR. This table has 300,000 or so clones, 14% appearing once. Using CD45RO/CCR7/CD25/CD127/CD95/CD27, CD4+ naive, central memory, regulatory and stem cell-like memory cells were sorted. Sequencing was performed on naive CD4+ T cells from blood. The clonotype was recovered from a man aged 30-40 years with type 1 diabetes.

CDR3 coding DNA: TGTGCCAGCTCATCCCAAAAGGACTTCACCGAGCAGTACTTC. Translation gives CASSSQKDFTEQYF. The chain links TRBV18 to TRBJ2-7; the D gene is possibly TRBD2 (5 bases). V dropped 5 bases and J dropped 6 bases, with 17 bases sitting between them. Germline CDR1 is KGHSH and CDR2 is LQKENI. There are 14 residues in the CDR3.